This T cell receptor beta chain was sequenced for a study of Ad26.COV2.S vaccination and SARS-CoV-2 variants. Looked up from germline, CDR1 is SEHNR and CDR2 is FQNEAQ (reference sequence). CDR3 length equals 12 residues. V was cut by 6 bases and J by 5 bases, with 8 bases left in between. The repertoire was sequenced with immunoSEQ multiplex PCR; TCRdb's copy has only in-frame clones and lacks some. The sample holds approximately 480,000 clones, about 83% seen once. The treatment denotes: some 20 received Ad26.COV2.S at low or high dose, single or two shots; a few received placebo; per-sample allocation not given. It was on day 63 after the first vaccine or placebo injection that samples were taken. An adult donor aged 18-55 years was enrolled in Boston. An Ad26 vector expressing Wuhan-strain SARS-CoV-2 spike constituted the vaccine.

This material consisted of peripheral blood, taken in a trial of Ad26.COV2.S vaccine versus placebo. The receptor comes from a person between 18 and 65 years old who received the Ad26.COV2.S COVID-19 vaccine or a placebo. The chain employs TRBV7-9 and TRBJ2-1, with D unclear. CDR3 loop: CASSGPHNEQFF. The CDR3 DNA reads TGTGCCAGCAGTGGTCCCCACAATGAGCAGTTCTTC.